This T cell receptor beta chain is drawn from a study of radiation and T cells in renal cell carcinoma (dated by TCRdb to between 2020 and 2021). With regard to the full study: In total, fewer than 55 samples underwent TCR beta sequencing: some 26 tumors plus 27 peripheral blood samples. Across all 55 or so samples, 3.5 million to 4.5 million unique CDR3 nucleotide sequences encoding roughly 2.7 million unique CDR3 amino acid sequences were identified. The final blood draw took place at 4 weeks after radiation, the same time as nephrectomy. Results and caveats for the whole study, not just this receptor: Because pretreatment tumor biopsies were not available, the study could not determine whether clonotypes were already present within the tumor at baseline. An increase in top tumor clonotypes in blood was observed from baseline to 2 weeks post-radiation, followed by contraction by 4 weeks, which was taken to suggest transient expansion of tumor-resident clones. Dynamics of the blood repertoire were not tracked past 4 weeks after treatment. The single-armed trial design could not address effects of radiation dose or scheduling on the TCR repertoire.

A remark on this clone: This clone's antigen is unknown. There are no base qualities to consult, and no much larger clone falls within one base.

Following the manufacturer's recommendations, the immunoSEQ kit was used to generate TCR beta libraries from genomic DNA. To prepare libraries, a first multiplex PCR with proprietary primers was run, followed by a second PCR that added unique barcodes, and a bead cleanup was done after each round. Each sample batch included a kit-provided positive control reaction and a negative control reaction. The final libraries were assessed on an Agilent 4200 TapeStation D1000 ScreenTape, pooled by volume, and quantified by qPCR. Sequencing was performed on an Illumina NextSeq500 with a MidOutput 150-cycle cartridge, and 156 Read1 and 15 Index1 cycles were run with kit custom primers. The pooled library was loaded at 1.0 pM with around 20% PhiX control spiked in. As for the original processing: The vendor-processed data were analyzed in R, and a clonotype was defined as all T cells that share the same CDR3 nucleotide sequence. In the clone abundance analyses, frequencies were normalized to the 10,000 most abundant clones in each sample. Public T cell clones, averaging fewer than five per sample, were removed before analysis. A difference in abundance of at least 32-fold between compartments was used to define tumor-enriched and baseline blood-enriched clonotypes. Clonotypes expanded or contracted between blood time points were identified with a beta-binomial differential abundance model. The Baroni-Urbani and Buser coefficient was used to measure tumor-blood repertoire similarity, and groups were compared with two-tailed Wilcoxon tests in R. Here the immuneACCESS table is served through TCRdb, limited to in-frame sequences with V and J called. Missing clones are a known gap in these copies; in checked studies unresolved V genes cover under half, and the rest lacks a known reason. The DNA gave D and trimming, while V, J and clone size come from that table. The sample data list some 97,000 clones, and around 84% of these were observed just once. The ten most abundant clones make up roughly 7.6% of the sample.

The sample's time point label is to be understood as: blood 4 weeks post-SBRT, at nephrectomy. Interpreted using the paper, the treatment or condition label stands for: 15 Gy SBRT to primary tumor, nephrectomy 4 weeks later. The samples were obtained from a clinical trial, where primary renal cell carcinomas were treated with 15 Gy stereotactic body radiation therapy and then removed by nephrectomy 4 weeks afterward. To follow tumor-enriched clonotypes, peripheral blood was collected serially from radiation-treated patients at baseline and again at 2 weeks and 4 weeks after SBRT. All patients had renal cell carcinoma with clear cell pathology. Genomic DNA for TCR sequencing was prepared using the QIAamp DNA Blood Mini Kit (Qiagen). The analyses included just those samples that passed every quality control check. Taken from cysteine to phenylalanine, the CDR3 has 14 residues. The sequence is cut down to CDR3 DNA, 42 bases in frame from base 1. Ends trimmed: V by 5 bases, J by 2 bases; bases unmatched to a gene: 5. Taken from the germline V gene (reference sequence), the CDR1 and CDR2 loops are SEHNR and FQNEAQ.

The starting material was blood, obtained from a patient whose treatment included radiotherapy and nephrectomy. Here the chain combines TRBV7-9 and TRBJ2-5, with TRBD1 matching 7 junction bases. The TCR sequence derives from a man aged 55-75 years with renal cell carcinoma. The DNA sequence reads TGTGCCAGCAGCCAGGGACAGCGTCAAGAGACCCAGTACTTC. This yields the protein CASSQGQRQETQYF.